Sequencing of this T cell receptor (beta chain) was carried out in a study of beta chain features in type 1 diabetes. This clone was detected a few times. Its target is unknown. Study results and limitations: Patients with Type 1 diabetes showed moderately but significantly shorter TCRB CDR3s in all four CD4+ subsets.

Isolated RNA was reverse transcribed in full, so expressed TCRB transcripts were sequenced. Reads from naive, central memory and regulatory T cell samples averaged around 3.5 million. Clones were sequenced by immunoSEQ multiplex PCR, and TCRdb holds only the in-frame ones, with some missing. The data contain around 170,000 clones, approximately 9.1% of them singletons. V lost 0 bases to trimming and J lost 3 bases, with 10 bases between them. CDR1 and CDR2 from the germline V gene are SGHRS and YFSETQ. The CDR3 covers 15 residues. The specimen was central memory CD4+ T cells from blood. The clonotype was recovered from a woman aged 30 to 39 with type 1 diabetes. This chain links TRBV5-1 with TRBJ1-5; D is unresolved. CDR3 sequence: CASSLESGNNQPQHF. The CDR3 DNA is TGCGCCAGCAGCTTGGAGTCGGGGAACAATCAGCCCCAGCATTTT.